A single sample gave rise to the 28 T cell receptor beta chains below, sequenced in a study of tumor-infiltrating lymphocytes in primary liver carcinoma. Using a constant-region primer together with ProtoScript II reverse transcriptase, TCR beta cDNA was made from around 0.55 ug of total RNA. Libraries of TCR beta came from three nested multiplex PCR rounds with slightly modified ARM-PCR. Each of the first two PCR rounds ran approximately 9 cycles with TRBV1-TRBV30 forward and C-beta reverse primers. Each CDR3 protein is one row after TCRdb ran MiXCR on the multiplex PCR reads. This sample has about 48,000 distinct CDR3 sequences; about 70% occur once, and the top ten carry around 28%. The source material, 20-30 mg of unsorted bulk tissue, was used to co-extract RNA and DNA. The sequenced sample consisted of liver tumor tissue from sampling region 3. Subset in this sample: tumor region T3, left-lateral pole. Receptors originate from a man in his forties or fifties with primary liver carcinoma and hepatitis B virus infection.

This clonotype showed up many times. J is TRBJ1-1 and V is TRBV28; 7 nucleotides match TRBD1. Germline lookup yields CDR1 MDHEN and CDR2 SYDVKM. The CDR3 is made up of 14 amino acids. V gave up 5 bases and J gave up 5 bases; unmatched junction bases: 8. CDR3 nucleotide sequence: TGTGCCAGCAGTCTCCGGACAGGTTGGACTGAAGCTTTCTTT. This translates into CASSLRTGWTEAFF.

To note about this clonotype: With a much larger clone just one base away, this may be a read error. The chain has TRBV30 and TRBJ1-5, with 8 bases matching TRBD1. CDR1 and CDR2 (germline): GTSNPN, SVGIG (reference sequence). CDR3 length: 15 residues. CDR3 amino acids: CARSTDRGGNQPQHF. CDR3 nucleotides: TGTGCCAGGAGTACTGACAGGGGAGGCAATCAGCCCCAGCATTTT.

As for this clonotype: Possible read error: a much larger clone is one base away. V usage is TRBV24-1 and J usage is TRBJ2-1; a possible D gene is TRBD2 (6 bases). Germline V gene sequence: CDR1 KGHDR, CDR2 SFDVKD. V dropped 3 bases and J dropped 8 bases, with 16 bases sitting between them. There are 15 residues in the CDR3. The CDR3 is CATSDDTSRRDEQFF. Written as DNA, the CDR3 is TGTGCCACCAGTGATGATACTAGCAGGAGGGATGAGCAGTTCTTC.

This clonotype is medium-sized by share. The genes are TRBV12-3 or TRBV12-4 and TRBJ2-1; D is unresolved. The CDR3 length is 13 residues. The V and J ends lost 5 bases and 4 bases respectively, with 9 bases between them. CDR3 sequence (DNA): TGTGCCAGCAGTCCGCATGGGTACAATGAGCAGTTCTTC. Protein: CASSPHGYNEQFF.

As to this clonotype: Since a much larger clone is just one base distant, this may be a read error. This CDR3 is CASSFLSRDREGETQYF. The CDR3 region has the DNA TGTGCCAGCAGTTTCCTCTCCAGGGACAGGGAAGGGGAGACCCAGTACTTC. The chain joins TRBV28 to TRBJ2-5; TRBD1 matches 9 bases. Germline trimming cut 3 bases from V and 5 bases from J; bases unmatched to any gene: 13. CDR1 MDHEN and CDR2 SYDVKM come from the germline V gene. The CDR3 is made up of 17 amino acids.

As to this clonotype: One end of the junction varies from germline; a read error may be responsible. The chain links TRBV11-2 to TRBJ2-1, with no clear D. This CDR3 comprises 12 residues. Germline V lookup: CDR1 SGHAT, CDR2 FQNNGV. The CDR3 spells CARSLDRTCGFF. Here the CDR3 DNA reads TGTGCCCGCAGCCTAGATCGCACTTGTGGGTTCTTC.

About this clonotype: One end of the junction fails to match germline, which may point to a read error. V gene TRBV6-2 or TRBV6-3 combines with J gene TRBJ2-2; D not certain. Germline V gives CDR1 MNHEY, CDR2 SVGEGT. The CDR3 length is 15 residues. CDR3 sequence (DNA): TGTGCGAGCAGCCTAAGCGTGAGTCGAGTCGGGGAGCTGTTTTTT. Residues: CASSLSVSRVGELFF.

For this clonotype: In this CDR3 the conserved last residue, phenylalanine or tryptophan, is missing, so a read error is likely. CDR3 nucleotide sequence: TGTGCCAGCTGTCCACCGGGACTAGGCGTCTCACTAGCCAAAAACATTCAGTACTTA. Its protein is CASCPPGLGVSLAKNIQYL. The chain links TRBV6-2 or TRBV6-3 to TRBJ2-4; 8 bases align to TRBD2. V lost 8 bases, J lost 0 bases, and 18 bases stayed unmatched. The length of the CDR3 is 19 residues. From germline, CDR1 is MNHEY and CDR2 SVGEGT.

Remarks on this clonotype: At one end the junction does not follow the germline gene, possibly because of a read error. J is TRBJ2-7 and V is TRBV11-1; D remains ambiguous. The CDR3 runs 13 residues. Germline CDR1 reads SGHAT; CDR2 reads FQDESV (reference sequence). The CDR3 protein is CASSVRSPYVQYF. For the CDR3, the DNA is TGTGCCAGCAGCGTAAGATCGCCTTACGTGCAGTACTTC.

A remark on this clonotype: One end of the junction fails to match germline, which may point to a read error. This sequence joins TRBV7-8 and TRBJ2-7, with a tentative D call TRBD2 (6 bases). The CDR3 has 15 residues. CDR1 is SGHVS, CDR2 FQNEAQ, per germline. The CDR3 is CASSLGLVGGNEQYF. The CDR3 region has the DNA TGTGCCAGCAGCTTAGGTCTAGTGGGAGGAAACGAGCAGTACTTT.

Concerning this clonotype: The junction shows a germline mismatch at one end, possibly a read error. CDR3: CASRPSTDSDQPQHF. The CDR3 DNA reads as TGTGCCAGCAGACCCAGCACGGATAGCGATCAGCCCCAGCATTTT. This chain uses TRBV6-6 with TRBJ1-5; D not certain. This CDR3 is built from 15 residues. Germline values: CDR1 MNHNY, CDR2 SVGAGI (reference sequence).

The chain couples TRBV6-2 or TRBV6-3 to TRBJ1-5; D is unresolved. Germline assignment: CDR1 MNHEY and CDR2 SVGEGT. The CDR3 is 11 amino acids. V was trimmed by 6 bases and J by 7 bases, leaving 7 bases between them. This CDR3 is CASSLVQPQHF. DNA for the CDR3: TGTGCCAGCAGCTTGGTACAGCCCCAGCATTTT.

As for this clonotype: A read error may account for a junction end that differs from germline. CDR3 DNA sequence: TGTGCCAGCAACGATAATTTCTACGGGCAGTACTTC. Translation: CASNDNFYGQYF. The V call is TRBV28, the J call TRBJ2-7; D uncertain. Germline V gene sequence: CDR1 MDHEN, CDR2 SYDVKM. The CDR3 spans 12 residues.

Concerning this clonotype itself: The final CDR3 position lacks the conserved phenylalanine or tryptophan, pointing to a likely read error. The rearrangement uses TRBV6-5 and TRBJ2-1; D tentatively fits TRBD1 or TRBD2 (5 bases each). The CDR3 runs 15 residues. Germline values: CDR1 MNHEY, CDR2 SVGAGI. CDR3 sequence: CASRTDGAQTDEQFL. For the CDR3, the DNA is TGTGCCAGCAGGACGGACGGGGCACAGACGGATGAACAGTTCCTC.

Comments on this clonotype: The CDR3 ends on some other residue instead of the conserved phenylalanine or tryptophan, so this is likely a read error. It is unclear where the CDR3 begins or ends on the DNA, so no DNA is shown, and the CDR3 is as TCRdb lists it. The chain couples TRBV13 to TRBJ1-1. The CDR3 contains 13 residues when both ends are counted. Germline loops: CDR1 PRHDT, CDR2 FYEKMQ (reference sequence). The CDR3 here is CASSLTQNTEASL.

Concerning this clonotype: One junction end does not reproduce the germline sequence, and a read error may be involved. The chain has TRBV6-6 and TRBJ1-5; D is perhaps TRBD1 (5 bases). This CDR3 has 18 amino acids. The germline V gene encodes CDR1 MNHNY and CDR2 SVGAGI (reference sequence). The CDR3 sequence: CTSRRDVRAYTGNQPQHF. The CDR3 DNA reads as TGTACCAGCAGGCGGGATGTCAGGGCATATACGGGCAATCAGCCCCAGCATTTT.

This clonotype was recorded a few times. This may stem from a read error, because a much larger clone lies one nucleotide away. The chain joins TRBV28 to TRBJ1-2; D not resolved. The V end lost 5 bases, the J end lost 0 bases, and 13 bases lay between the germline ends. CDR1 MDHEN and CDR2 SYDVKM come from the germline V gene. CDR3 length: 15 amino acids. As DNA, the CDR3 is TGTGCCAGCAGTCCCCCCATGTCTACTAACTATGGCTACACCTTC. Protein sequence: CASSPPMSTNYGYTF.

This clonotype was detected ten times or more. This chain connects TRBV11-3 to TRBJ2-1; either TRBD1 or TRBD2 may supply D (5 bases each). CDR3 length: 16 residues. The germline V and J ends were trimmed by 1 base and 4 bases, with 14 bases remaining between them. Germline CDR1 reads SGHNT; CDR2 reads YENEEA. In DNA form, the CDR3 reads TGTGCCAGCAGCTTAGGGGGGTCCCCTAGGTACAATGAGCAGTTCTTC. This gives the protein CASSLGGSPRYNEQFF.

Worth noting for this clonotype: This may arise from a read error, as a much more abundant clone is one base away. The gene calls are TRBV15 and TRBJ2-7; D call uncertain. The CDR3 runs to 13 residues. Germline values: CDR1 LNHNV, CDR2 YYDKDF (reference sequence). The CDR3 DNA is TGTACCACCAGCAGAGACCACAGAAGGGAGCAGTACTTC. Residues: CTTSRDHRREQYF.

The rearrangement joins TRBV4-2 to TRBJ2-1; 7 bases map to TRBD2. The CDR3 contains 14 residues. CDR1 is LGHNA, CDR2 YNFKEQ, per germline. CDR3 in DNA: TGTATCAGCAGCCAAGCGGGACCCGATGATGAGCAGTTCTTC. It is translated as CISSQAGPDDEQFF.

About this clonotype: This is likely a read error, given that the CDR3 carries no conserved phenylalanine or tryptophan at its end. The chain has TRBV6-1 and TRBJ2-1; a possible D gene is TRBD1 (5 bases). The germline CDR1 and CDR2 sequences are MNHNS and SASEGT. This CDR3 region has 11 residues. V shed 6 bases and J shed 13 bases, with 13 bases lying between them. The CDR3 DNA reads as TGTGCCAGCAGCCTTCCGACAGAACAGTTCATT. It codes for CASSLPTEQFI.

This clonotype was counted at least ten times. The genes are TRBV11-1 and TRBJ2-2; no clear D. Germline assignment: CDR1 SGHAT and CDR2 FQDESV (reference sequence). The CDR3 sequence is 13 residues long. With 3 bases removed from V and 3 bases from J, the gap between germline ends came to 5 bases. The CDR3 DNA reads as TGTGCCAGCAGCTTTTGGGACACCGGGGAGCTGTTTTTT. Encoded protein: CASSFWDTGELFF.

In the case of this clonotype: The junction shows a germline mismatch at one end, possibly a read error. V is TRBV11-2 and J is TRBJ1-3, with no clear D. Looked up from germline, CDR1 is SGHAT and CDR2 is FQNNGV. CDR3 length: 13 amino acids. CDR3 bases: TGTGTCTCAGCCAAGGGAGCTGGAAATACCATATATTTT. Amino acids: CVSAKGAGNTIYF.

The chain is built from TRBV11-2 and TRBJ2-2, with a weak D call TRBD2 (7 bases). Germline loops: CDR1 SGHAT, CDR2 FQNNGV. The CDR3 extends over 16 amino acids. V shed 4 bases and J shed 16 bases, with 28 bases lying between them. The CDR3 DNA is TGTGCCAGCAGCTCCAGACAGGCTTCGAACACCGGGAGGCCGTTTTTT. It translates to CASSSRQASNTGRPFF.

V gene TRBV6-6 combines with J gene TRBJ1-4; 10 bases fit TRBD1. This CDR3 has 17 residues. In germline, CDR1 is MNHNY, CDR2 SVGAGI (reference sequence). With V trimmed by 9 bases and J by 0 bases, 10 bases remained unmatched. This CDR3 is CARNFGTGATTNEKLFF. The CDR3 DNA is TGTGCCAGGAATTTTGGGACAGGGGCGACAACTAATGAAAAACTGTTTTTT.

This clonotype was counted a few times. One end of the junction does not line up with germline, which may come from a read error. The gene calls are TRBV11-2 and TRBJ1-2, with D maybe TRBD1 (5 bases). This CDR3 is built from 13 residues. CDR1 and CDR2 (germline): SGHAT, FQNNGV. CDR3 residues: CVSSLEGNYSYTF. The DNA for the CDR3 is TGTGTCAGCAGCTTAGAGGGGAACTATAGCTATACCTTC.

This chain joins TRBV6-5 and TRBJ2-7; D is uncertain. V was clipped by 2 bases and J by 6 bases, with 14 bases between them. Germline V gives CDR1 MNHEY, CDR2 SVGAGI. The CDR3 spans 14 residues. The CDR3 DNA reads as TGTGCCAGCAGTTACCAGTCAGACCCTCTCGAGCAGTACTTC. This gives the protein CASSYQSDPLEQYF.

Regarding this clonotype: A clone one base away is much larger, so this may be a read error. This rearrangement joins TRBV7-9 to TRBJ1-1; D is uncertain. Germline assignment: CDR1 SEHNR and CDR2 FQNEAQ (reference sequence). This CDR3 contains 12 residues. The DNA for the CDR3 is TGTACCAGCAGCCGAGACATTCTCCAAGCTTTCTTT. Translation: CTSSRDILQAFF.